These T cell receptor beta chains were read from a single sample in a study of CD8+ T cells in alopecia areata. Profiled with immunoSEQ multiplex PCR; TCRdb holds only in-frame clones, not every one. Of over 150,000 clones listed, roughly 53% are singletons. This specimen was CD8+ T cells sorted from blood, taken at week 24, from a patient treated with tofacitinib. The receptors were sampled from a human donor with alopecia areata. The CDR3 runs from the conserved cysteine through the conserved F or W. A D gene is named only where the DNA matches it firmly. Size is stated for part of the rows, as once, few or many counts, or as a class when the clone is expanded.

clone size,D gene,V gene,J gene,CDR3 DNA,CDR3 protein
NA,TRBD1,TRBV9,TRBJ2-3,TGTGCCAGCAGCGTAGTGTCGGGACAGGGCACAGATACGCAGTATTTT,CASSVVSGQGTDTQYF
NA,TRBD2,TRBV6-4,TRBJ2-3,TGTGCCAGCAGTGACTCGGGACTAGCGGGGGCCCCAGATACGCAGTATTTT,CASSDSGLAGAPDTQYF
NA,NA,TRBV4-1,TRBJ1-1,TGCGCCAGCAGCCAACAGTTAAACACTGAAGCTTTCTTT,CASSQQLNTEAFF
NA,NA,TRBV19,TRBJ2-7,TGTGCCAGTAGTATCACTAGTGCTTCCTACGAGCAGTACTTC,CASSITSASYEQYF
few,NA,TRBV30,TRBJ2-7,TGTGCCGCCTTAGGACCAAGGGCCTACGAGCAGTACTTC,CAALGPRAYEQYF
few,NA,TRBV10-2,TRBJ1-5,TGCGCCACCAGGGGCAGTTTTAATCAGCCCCAGCATTTT,CATRGSFNQPQHF
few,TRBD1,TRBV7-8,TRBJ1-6,TGTGCCAGCAGCTCGGGGCCGGGACAGGGAGGATCACCCCTCCACTTT,CASSSGPGQGGSPLHF
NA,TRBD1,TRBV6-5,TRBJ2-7,TGTGCCAGCAGTTACTCGGGACAGGAGTACTTC,CASSYSGQEYF
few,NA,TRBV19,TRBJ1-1,TGTGCCACGACAAGGGGAGAGGCGATCCCTCAAAACACTGAAGCTTTCTTT,CATTRGEAIPQNTEAFF
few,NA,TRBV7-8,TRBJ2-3,TGTGCCAGCAGCTTGTACAGGAGCACAGATACGCAGTATTTT,CASSLYRSTDTQYF
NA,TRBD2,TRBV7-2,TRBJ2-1,TGTGCCAGCAGCTTAAGCGGGGGGGCCCATGAGCAGTTCTTC,CASSLSGGAHEQFF
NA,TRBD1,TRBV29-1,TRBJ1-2,TGCAGCGTTGAGGGGACAGGCAACTATGGCTACACCTTC,CSVEGTGNYGYTF
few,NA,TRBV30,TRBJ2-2,TGTGCCTGGAGTGTTAGCTCTGGAGGTGGGGAGCTGTTTTTT,CAWSVSSGGGELFF
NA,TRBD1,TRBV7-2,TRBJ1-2,TGTGCCAGCAGCCCCTCGACAGGGGGCGATGGCTACACCTTC,CASSPSTGGDGYTF
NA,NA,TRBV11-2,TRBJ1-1,TGTGCCAGCAGCCCGAACACTGAAGCTTTCTTT,CASSPNTEAFF
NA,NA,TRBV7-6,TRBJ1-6,TGTGCCAGCAGCTGGGAGATAGGTTCACCCCTCCACTTT,CASSWEIGSPLHF
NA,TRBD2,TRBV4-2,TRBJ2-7,TGTGCCAGCAGCCAAGATGCTAGCGGGGTGGGTGGCGAGCAGTACTTC,CASSQDASGVGGEQYF
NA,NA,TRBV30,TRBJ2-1,TGTGCCTGGAGTGAGTCCTATGAGCAGTTCTTC,CAWSESYEQFF
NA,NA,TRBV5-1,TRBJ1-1,TGCGCCAGCAGGGGGCGGGGGAGAGGGGACACTGAAGCTTTCTTT,CASRGRGRGDTEAFF
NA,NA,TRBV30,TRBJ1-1,TGTGCCTGGAACCTCGGGGGGGCCGGCACTGAAGCTTTCTTT,CAWNLGGAGTEAFF
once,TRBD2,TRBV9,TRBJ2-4,TGTGCCAGCAGCGTTGAGGGACTAGCGGCAAACATTCAGTACTTC,CASSVEGLAANIQYF
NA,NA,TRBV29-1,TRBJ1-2,TGCAGCGTTGAAGAACAGCACTATGGCTACACCTTC,CSVEEQHYGYTF
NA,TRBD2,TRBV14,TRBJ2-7,TGTGCCAGCAGCCAAGATCTGGCTAGCGGGGGCCTGCGCTCCTACGAGCAGTACTTC,CASSQDLASGGLRSYEQYF
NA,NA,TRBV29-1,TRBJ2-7,TGCAGCGCCCGGGGCAGCTACGAGCAGTACTTC,CSARGSYEQYF
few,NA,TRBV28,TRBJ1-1,TGTGCCAGCAGCCCCATAGGGATTAACACTGAAGCTTTCTTT,CASSPIGINTEAFF
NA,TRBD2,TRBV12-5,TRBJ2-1,TGTGCTAGTGGTCCTAGGACTAGCGGATCCTACAATGAGCAGTTCTTC,CASGPRTSGSYNEQFF
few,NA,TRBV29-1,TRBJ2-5,TGCAGCGTGTACCAAGAGACCCAGTACTTC,CSVYQETQYF
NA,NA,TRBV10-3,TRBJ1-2,TGTGCCATCAGTGCGGGGGACTACACCTTC,CAISAGDYTF
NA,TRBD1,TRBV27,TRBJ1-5,TGTGCCAGCAGAAGGACAGGGGGCAGTCAGCCCCAGCATTTT,CASRRTGGSQPQHF
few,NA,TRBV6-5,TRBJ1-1,TGTGCCAGCAGTTGGGCCGCTAGCACTGAAGCTTTCTTT,CASSWAASTEAFF
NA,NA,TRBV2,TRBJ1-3,TGTGCCAGCAGTGAAGCGGCGCTGGGTTTGGGCGGAAACACCATATATTTT,CASSEAALGLGGNTIYF
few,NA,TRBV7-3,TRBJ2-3,TGTGCCAGCAGCTCTTACCTAGCTAGCACAGATACGCAGTATTTT,CASSSYLASTDTQYF
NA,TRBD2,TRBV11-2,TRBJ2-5,TGTGCCAGCAGCCTATTCGGGGGGTATAGGCAAGAGACCCAGTACTTC,CASSLFGGYRQETQYF
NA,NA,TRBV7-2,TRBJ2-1,TGTGCCAGCAGCTTAGTGCAGGTCCTAAAGAGTGAGCAGTTCTTC,CASSLVQVLKSEQFF
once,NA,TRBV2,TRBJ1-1,TGTGCCAGCAGTGAAGCGCTAGGTAGGGGAGCTTTCTTT,CASSEALGRGAFF
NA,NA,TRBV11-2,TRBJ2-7,TGTGCCAGCAGCTTGGGAAGGGGCTCTTACGAGCAGTACTTC,CASSLGRGSYEQYF
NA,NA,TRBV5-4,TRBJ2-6,TGTGCCAGCACAGGCTCGTGGGGGTCCTGGGCCAACGTCCTGACTTTC,CASTGSWGSWANVLTF
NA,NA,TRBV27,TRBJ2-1,TGTGCCAGCAGTTCGGACCCGACCGTCGAGCAGTTCTTC,CASSSDPTVEQFF
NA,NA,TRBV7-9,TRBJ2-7,TGTGCCAGCAGTTTGCCCCTCAGCTACGAGCAGTACTTC,CASSLPLSYEQYF
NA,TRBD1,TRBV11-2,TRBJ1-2,TGTGCCAGCAAACCAGGGGGAGTTGATGGCTACACCTTC,CASKPGGVDGYTF
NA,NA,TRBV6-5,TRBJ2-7,TGTGCCAGCAGTTACTCGGGAAAGGTGAGCTCCTACGAGCAGTACTTC,CASSYSGKVSSYEQYF